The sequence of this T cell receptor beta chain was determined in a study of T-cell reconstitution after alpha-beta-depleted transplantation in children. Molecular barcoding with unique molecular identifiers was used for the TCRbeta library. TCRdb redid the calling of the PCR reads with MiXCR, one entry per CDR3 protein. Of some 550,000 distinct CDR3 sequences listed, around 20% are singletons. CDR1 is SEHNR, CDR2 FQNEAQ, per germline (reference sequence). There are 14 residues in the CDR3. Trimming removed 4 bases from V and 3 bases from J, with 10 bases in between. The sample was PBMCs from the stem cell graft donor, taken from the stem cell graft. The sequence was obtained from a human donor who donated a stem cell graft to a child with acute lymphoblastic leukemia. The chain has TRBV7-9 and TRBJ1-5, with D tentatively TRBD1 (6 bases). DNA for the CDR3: TGTGCCAGCAGCTCTGACAGGAACAATCAGCCCCAGCATTTT. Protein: CASSSDRNNQPQHF.